The 14 T cell receptor beta chains listed next were all sequenced from one sample in a study of shared clonotypes between healthy human individuals. Naive CD8 cells, CD45RO-negative and positively selected for CCR7, excluded terminally differentiated effector memory CD45RA+ cells. The table came from immunoSEQ multiplex PCR; TCRdb's copy has only in-frame clones and leaves some out. The sample contains about 2 million clones, around 96% of which appear only once. The sample consisted of naive CD8+ T cells sorted from blood. These receptors originate from a man aged 18 to 29 in good health.

The chain uses TRBV4-1 and TRBJ2-3; the D gene is possibly TRBD2 (6 bases). Germline CDR1 reads MGHRA; CDR2 reads YSYEKL. The CDR3 is 17 amino acids. With 0 bases removed from V and 0 bases from J, the gap between germline ends came to 13 bases. CDR3 loop: CASSQDLEGPSTDTQYF. CDR3 sequence (DNA): TGCGCCAGCAGCCAAGATCTGGAGGGACCTAGCACAGATACGCAGTATTTT.

A note on this clone: Additional DNA sequences in this sample encode the identical CDR3. This sequence joins TRBV28 and TRBJ1-5, with D unresolved. The ends were cut back, 4 bases at V and 1 base at J, with 8 bases in the middle. CDR3 size: 14 residues. The germline V gene has CDR1 MDHEN and CDR2 SYDVKM. CDR3 bases: TGTGCCAGCAGTTGGAGAGGGAGCAATCAGCCCCAGCATTTT. It translates to CASSWRGSNQPQHF.

The CDR3 sequence: CASSLGSYQPQHF. The CDR3 DNA follows: TGTGCCAGCAGCTTAGGGTCCTATCAGCCCCAGCATTTT. The chain recombines TRBV11-2 with TRBJ1-5, with D uncertain. V was pared by 1 base and J by 5 bases, with 6 bases between. The CDR3 covers 13 residues. Germline CDR1 SGHAT, CDR2 FQNNGV.

With respect to this clone: This could be a read error, since a much larger clone is one nucleotide away. This specimen includes other DNA sequences encoding the same CDR3. This sequence joins TRBV7-2 and TRBJ2-2, with no clear D. Between the trimmed V and J ends, which lost 5 bases and 6 bases, there was a span of 4 bases. The CDR3 is made up of 11 amino acids. Germline CDR1 reads SGHTA; CDR2 reads FQGNSA. The CDR3 coding sequence is TGTGCCAGCAGCCCCTCCGGGGAGCTGTTTTTT. It translates to CASSPSGELFF.

V is TRBV2 and J is TRBJ2-1, with D perhaps given as TRBD1 or TRBD2 (6 bases each). The CDR3 loop spans 14 amino acids. Germline V CDR1 and CDR2: SNHLY, FYNNEI. V lost 7 bases and J 4 bases, leaving 14 bases between the germline ends. The CDR3 DNA follows: TGTGCCAGCAATCCGGGGGCTGCTTACAATGAGCAGTTCTTC. It specifies CASNPGAAYNEQFF.

As for this clone: Other DNA sequences in this sample translate to the same CDR3. The rearrangement links TRBV7-8 to TRBJ1-1; 8 positions match TRBD1. The CDR3 extends over 15 amino acids. The ends lost 4 bases at V and 1 base at J; junction bases unmatched: 5. Germline V gene data show CDR1 as SGHVS and CDR2 as FQNEAQ. The CDR3 is CASSSQGTGNTEAFF. CDR3 bases: TGTGCCAGCAGCTCCCAAGGGACAGGGAACACTGAAGCTTTCTTT.

The chain combines TRBV11-2 with TRBJ2-5; 7 bases are a match to TRBD1. This CDR3 is 14 amino acids long. V was pared by 4 bases and J by 5 bases, with 7 bases of the junction left unmatched. Germline V gene lookup returns CDR1 SGHAT and CDR2 FQNNGV. Here the CDR3 reads CASSSYRGGETQYF. The DNA for the CDR3 is TGTGCCAGCAGCTCCTACAGGGGCGGCGAGACCCAGTACTTC.

The V call is TRBV7-6, the J call TRBJ1-1; no reliable D call. CDR1 is SGHVS, CDR2 FNYEAQ, per germline. CDR3 length: 14 amino acids. V lost 0 bases and J lost 5, with 10 bases in between. The CDR3: CASSLAISGTEAFF. The CDR3 coding sequence is TGTGCCAGCAGCTTAGCGATTAGTGGGACTGAAGCTTTCTTT.

The chain recombines TRBV7-9 with TRBJ2-7; the D call may be TRBD1 or TRBD2 (5 bases each). V was clipped by 3 bases and J by 1 base, with 10 bases between them. This CDR3 spans 14 amino acids. Germline CDR1 and CDR2: SEHNR and FQNEAQ (reference sequence). The CDR3 reads CASSFGTVSYEQYF. The CDR3 DNA follows: TGTGCCAGCAGCTTCGGGACGGTTTCCTACGAGCAGTACTTC. Combining the CDR3 with reference TRBV7-9 and TRBJ2-7 gives the whole variable domain DTGVSQNPRHKITKRGQNVTFRCDPISEHNRLYWYRQTLGQGPEFLTYFQNEAQLEKSRLLSDRFSAERPKGSFSTLEIQRTEQGDSAMYLCASSFGTVSYEQYFGPGTRLTVT.

This rearrangement joins TRBV4-2 to TRBJ1-5, with D possibly TRBD1 on 6 matching bases. Germline-derived CDR1 and CDR2 are LGHNA and YNFKEQ. This CDR3 has 16 amino acids. Trimming cost V 0 bases and J 2 bases, with 11 bases left between them. Here the CDR3 reads CASSQDEGDGNQPQHF. CDR3 nucleotide sequence: TGTGCCAGCAGCCAAGATGAGGGGGATGGCAATCAGCCCCAGCATTTT.

This clone occurred a few times. The chain combines TRBV6-5 with TRBJ1-6; D is perhaps TRBD1 (6 bases). The CDR3 loop spans 16 amino acids. The V and J ends lost 0 bases and 7 bases respectively, with 13 bases between them. Germline CDR1 MNHEY, CDR2 SVGAGI. As DNA, the CDR3 is TGTGCCAGCAGTTACTCACTAGAGGGGGTCAATTCACCCCTCCACTTT. Protein product: CASSYSLEGVNSPLHF.

J is TRBJ2-3 and V is TRBV4-3, with 11 bases identical to TRBD2. This CDR3 is built from 18 residues. Looked up from germline, CDR1 is LGHNA and CDR2 is YSLEER. J gave up 4 bases and V 2 bases, and 11 bases lay outside the gene matches. CDR3 in amino acids: CASSQLSFSGRGPDTQYF. CDR3 coding DNA: TGCGCCAGCAGCCAACTTTCTTTTAGCGGGAGGGGGCCAGATACGCAGTATTTT.

The rearrangement joins TRBV4-1 to TRBJ2-5, with TRBD1 as a possible D gene (5 bases). V lost 2 bases to trimming and J lost 0 bases, with 13 bases between them. Germline lookup yields CDR1 MGHRA and CDR2 YSYEKL. This CDR3 spans 16 amino acids. In nucleotides, the CDR3 is TGCGCCAGCAGCCAAAACCTCGTAGGGGACCAAGAGACCCAGTACTTC. As protein: CASSQNLVGDQETQYF.

For this clone: Other DNA sequences in the same sample also yield this CDR3. The V call is TRBV29-1, the J call TRBJ2-1, with D perhaps matching TRBD1 (5 bases). The CDR3 is 11 amino acids. From germline, CDR1 is SQVTM and CDR2 ANQGSEA. The V gene lost 6 bases and the J gene lost 4 bases, with 7 bases spanning the gap. The CDR3 sequence: CSVTVYNEQFF. DNA for the CDR3: TGCAGCGTGACAGTGTACAATGAGCAGTTCTTC.